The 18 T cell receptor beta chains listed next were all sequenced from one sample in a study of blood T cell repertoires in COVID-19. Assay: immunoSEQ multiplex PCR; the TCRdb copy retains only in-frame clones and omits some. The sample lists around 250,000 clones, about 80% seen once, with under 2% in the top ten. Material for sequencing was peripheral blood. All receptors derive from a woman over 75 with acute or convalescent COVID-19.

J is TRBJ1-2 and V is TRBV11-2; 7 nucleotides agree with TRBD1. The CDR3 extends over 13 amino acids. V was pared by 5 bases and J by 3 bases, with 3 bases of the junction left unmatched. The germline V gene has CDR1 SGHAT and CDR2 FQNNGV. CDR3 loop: CASSRDRDYGYTF. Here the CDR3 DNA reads TGTGCCAGCAGCCGGGACAGAGACTATGGCTACACCTTC.

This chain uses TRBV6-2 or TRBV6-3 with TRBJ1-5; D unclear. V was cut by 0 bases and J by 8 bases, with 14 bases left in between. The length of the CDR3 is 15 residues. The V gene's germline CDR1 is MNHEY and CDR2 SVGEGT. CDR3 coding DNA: TGTGCCAGCAGTTACTCGGCCCAACCTTTTGAGCCCCAGCATTTT. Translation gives CASSYSAQPFEPQHF.

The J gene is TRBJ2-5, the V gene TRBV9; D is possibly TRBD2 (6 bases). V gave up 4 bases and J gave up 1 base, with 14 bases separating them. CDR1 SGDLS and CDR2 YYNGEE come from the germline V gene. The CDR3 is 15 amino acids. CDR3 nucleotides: TGTGCCAGCAGCCCCCGTGGGGGGAGCCAAGAGACCCAGTACTTC. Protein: CASSPRGGSQETQYF.

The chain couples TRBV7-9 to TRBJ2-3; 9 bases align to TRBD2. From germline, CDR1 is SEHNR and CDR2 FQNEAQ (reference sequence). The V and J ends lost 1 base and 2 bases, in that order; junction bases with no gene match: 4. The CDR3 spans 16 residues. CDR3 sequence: CASSLGLAGSTDTQYF. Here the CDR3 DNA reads TGTGCCAGCAGCTTAGGGCTAGCGGGGTCCACAGATACGCAGTATTTT.

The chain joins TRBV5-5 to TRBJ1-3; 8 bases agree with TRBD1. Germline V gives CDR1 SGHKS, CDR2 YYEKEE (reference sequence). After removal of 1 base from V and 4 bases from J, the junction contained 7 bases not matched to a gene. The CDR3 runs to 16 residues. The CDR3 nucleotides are TGTGCCAGCAGCTTGAAGGCAGGGGGCTCGGGAAACACCATATATTTT. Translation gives CASSLKAGGSGNTIYF.

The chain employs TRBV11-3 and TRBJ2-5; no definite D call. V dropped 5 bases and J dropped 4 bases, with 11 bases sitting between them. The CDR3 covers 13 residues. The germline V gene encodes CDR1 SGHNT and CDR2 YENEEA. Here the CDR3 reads CASSVQAGETQYF. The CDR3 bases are TGTGCCAGCAGCGTCCAGGCCGGAGAGACCCAGTACTTC.

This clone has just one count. DNA for the CDR3: TGTGCCAGCAGCTTAGTAGGGGGCTTTGATGGCTACACCTTC. This translates into CASSLVGGFDGYTF. The genes are TRBV7-2 and TRBJ1-2; TRBD1 agrees at 7 bases. V was clipped by 1 base and J by 6 bases; unmatched bases: 5. The CDR3 sequence is 14 residues long. Germline V gene data show CDR1 as SGHTA and CDR2 as FQGNSA.

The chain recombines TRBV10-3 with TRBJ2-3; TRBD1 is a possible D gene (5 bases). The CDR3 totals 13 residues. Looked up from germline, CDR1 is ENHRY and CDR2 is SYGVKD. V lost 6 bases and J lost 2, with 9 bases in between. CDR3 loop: CAIRSRDTDTQYF. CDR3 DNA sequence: TGTGCCATCAGGTCCAGGGACACAGATACGCAGTATTTT.

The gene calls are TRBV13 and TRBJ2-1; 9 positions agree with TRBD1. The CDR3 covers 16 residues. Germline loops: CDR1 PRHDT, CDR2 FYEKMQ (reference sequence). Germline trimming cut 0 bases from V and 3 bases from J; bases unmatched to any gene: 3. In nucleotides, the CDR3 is TGTGCCAGCAGCTTAGGGGGACAGGGAAACTACAATGAGCAGTTCTTC. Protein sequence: CASSLGGQGNYNEQFF.

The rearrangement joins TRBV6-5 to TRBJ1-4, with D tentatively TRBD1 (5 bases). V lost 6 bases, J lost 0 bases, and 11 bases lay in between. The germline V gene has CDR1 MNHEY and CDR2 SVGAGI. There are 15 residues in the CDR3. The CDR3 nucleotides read TGTGCCAGCAGACCCCGGGGGACAACTAATGAAAAACTGTTTTTT. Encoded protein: CASRPRGTTNEKLFF.

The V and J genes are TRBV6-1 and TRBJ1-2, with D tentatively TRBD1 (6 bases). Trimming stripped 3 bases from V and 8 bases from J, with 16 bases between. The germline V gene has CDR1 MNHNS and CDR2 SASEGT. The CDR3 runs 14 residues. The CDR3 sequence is CASSDIYRDNGYTF. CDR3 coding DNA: TGTGCCAGCAGTGATATTTACCGGGACAACGGCTACACCTTC.

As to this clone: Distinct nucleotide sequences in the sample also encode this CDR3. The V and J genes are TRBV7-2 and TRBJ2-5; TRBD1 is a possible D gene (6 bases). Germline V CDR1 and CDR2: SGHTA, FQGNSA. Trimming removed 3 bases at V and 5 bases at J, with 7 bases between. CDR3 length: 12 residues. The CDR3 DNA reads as TGTGCCAGCAGCTTGAGGGGGGAGACCCAGTACTTC. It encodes CASSLRGETQYF.

The CDR3 region is CASSLAGTRGSEQYF. The CDR3 DNA is TGCGCCAGCAGCTTGGCCGGGACTAGGGGATCCGAGCAGTACTTC. The chain couples TRBV5-1 to TRBJ2-7, with 8 bases lining up with TRBD2. This CDR3 has 15 residues. In germline, CDR1 is SGHRS, CDR2 YFSETQ. J gave up 6 bases and V 0 bases, and 8 bases lay outside the gene matches.

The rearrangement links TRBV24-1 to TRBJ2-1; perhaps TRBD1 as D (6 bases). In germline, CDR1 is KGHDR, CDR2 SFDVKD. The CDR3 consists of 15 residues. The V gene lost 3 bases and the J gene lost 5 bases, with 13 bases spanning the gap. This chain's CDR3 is CATSDRGDINNEQFF. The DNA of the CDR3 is TGTGCCACCAGTGATCGTGGGGACATAAACAATGAGCAGTTCTTC.

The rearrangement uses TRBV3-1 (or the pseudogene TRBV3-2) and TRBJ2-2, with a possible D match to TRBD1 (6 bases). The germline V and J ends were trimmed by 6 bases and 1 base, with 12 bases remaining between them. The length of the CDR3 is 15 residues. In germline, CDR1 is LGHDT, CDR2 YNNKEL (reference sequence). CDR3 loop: CASRPMGQNTGELFF. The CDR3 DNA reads TGTGCCAGCAGGCCGATGGGACAGAACACCGGGGAGCTGTTTTTT.

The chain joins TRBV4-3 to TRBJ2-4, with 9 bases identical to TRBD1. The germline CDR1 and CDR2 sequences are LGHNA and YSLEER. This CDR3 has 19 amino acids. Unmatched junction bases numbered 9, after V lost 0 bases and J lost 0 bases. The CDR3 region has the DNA TGCGCCAGCAGCCAAGAGTTCGGACAGGGGAAATTAGCCAAAAACATTCAGTACTTC. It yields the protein CASSQEFGQGKLAKNIQYF.

The CDR3 spells CAWSVAGQETQYF. CDR3 DNA: TGTGCCTGGAGTGTCGCGGGCCAAGAGACCCAGTACTTC. This chain uses TRBV30 with TRBJ2-5; D is perhaps TRBD2 (5 bases). V was cut by 0 bases and J by 1 base, with 6 bases left in between. The CDR3 extends over 13 amino acids. The germline V gene has CDR1 GTSNPN and CDR2 SVGIG (reference sequence).

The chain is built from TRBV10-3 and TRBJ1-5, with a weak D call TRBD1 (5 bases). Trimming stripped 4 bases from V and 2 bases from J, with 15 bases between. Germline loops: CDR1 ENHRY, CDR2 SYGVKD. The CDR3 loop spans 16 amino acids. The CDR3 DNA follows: TGTGCCATCAGTGGGGCGGGACCACCTGGCAATCAGCCCCAGCATTTT. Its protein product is CAISGAGPPGNQPQHF.